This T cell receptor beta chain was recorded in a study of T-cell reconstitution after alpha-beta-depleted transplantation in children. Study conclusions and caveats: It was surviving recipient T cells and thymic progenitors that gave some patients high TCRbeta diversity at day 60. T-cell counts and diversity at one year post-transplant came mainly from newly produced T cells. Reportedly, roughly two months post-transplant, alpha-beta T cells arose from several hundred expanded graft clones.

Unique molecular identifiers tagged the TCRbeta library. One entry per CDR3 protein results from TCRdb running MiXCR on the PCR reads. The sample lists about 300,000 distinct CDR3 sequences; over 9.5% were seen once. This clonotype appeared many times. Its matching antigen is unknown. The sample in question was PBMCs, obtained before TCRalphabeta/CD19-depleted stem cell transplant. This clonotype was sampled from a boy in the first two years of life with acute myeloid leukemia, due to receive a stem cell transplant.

CDR3 nucleotide sequence: TGTGCCAGCAGCCAATACATAACTAGCACAGATACGCAGTATTTT. This sequence encodes CASSQYITSTDTQYF. The chain carries TRBV3-1 and TRBJ2-3, with unresolved D. This CDR3 is 15 amino acids long. Germline V gene data show CDR1 as LGHDT and CDR2 as YNNKEL (reference sequence). The germline V and J ends were trimmed by 2 bases and 0 bases, with 9 bases remaining between them.